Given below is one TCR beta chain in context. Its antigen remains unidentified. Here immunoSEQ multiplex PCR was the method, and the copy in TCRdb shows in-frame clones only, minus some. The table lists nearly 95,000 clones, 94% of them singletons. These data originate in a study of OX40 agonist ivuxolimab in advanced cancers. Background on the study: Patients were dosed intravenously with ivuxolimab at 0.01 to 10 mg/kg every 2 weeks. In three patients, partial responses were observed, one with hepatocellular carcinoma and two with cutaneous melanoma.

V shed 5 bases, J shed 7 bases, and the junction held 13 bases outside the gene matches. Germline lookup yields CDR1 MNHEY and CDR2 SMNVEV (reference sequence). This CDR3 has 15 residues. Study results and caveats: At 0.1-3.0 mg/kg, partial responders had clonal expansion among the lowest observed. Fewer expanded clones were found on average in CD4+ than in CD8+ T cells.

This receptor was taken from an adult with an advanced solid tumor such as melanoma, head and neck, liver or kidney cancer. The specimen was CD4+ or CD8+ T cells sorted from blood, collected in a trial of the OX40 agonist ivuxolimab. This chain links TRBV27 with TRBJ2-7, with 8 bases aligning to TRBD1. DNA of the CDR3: TGTGCCAGCAGTCCCGGACAGGGTGGAATTCTAGAGCAGTACTTC. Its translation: CASSPGQGGILEQYF.